The 11 T cell receptor beta chains below come from one sample, sequenced in a study of cytotoxic CD8 clonotypes in ibrutinib-treated CLL. The method was immunoSEQ multiplex PCR; TCRdb's version includes in-frame clones alone and lacks a portion of them. The sample has approximately 130,000 clones, about 85% seen once. Here the sequenced sample was PBMCs, taken after 24 months of ibrutinib treatment. All receptors derive from a human donor with chronic lymphocytic leukemia.

This clone turned up a few times. This CDR3 is also generated by other DNA sequences in the sample. The chain employs TRBV19 and TRBJ2-1, with TRBD1 as a possible D gene (6 bases). The V end was cut by 0 bases, the J end by 3 bases, with 9 bases between. From germline, CDR1 is LNHDA and CDR2 SQIVND (reference sequence). The CDR3 covers 15 residues. The CDR3, as DNA: TGTGCCAGTAGTATAGAAGGGGGTGGCTACAATGAGCAGTTCTTC. This codes for CASSIEGGGYNEQFF.

The chain employs TRBV4-3 and TRBJ1-5; D is perhaps TRBD1 (6 bases). Trimming left V 0 bases short and J 7 bases short, with 10 bases between. CDR3 length: 14 residues. From germline, CDR1 is LGHNA and CDR2 YSLEER. Written as DNA, the CDR3 is TGCGCCAGCAGCCAAGATAGGGGGTTCCAGCCCCAGCATTTT. This gives the protein CASSQDRGFQPQHF.

V and J are TRBV7-2 and TRBJ2-3; 11 bases map to TRBD2. This CDR3 has 14 residues. Germline lookup yields CDR1 SGHTA and CDR2 FQGNSA. V dropped 5 bases and J dropped 4; count of bases not matched to a gene: 2. The CDR3 region has the DNA TGTGCCAGCAGCCCTAGCGGGGGGTCAGATACGCAGTATTTT. Its translation is CASSPSGGSDTQYF.

There are a few counts of this clone. The chain is built from TRBV5-4 and TRBJ2-7; perhaps TRBD2 as D (5 bases). Trimming left V 0 bases short and J 6 bases short, with 7 bases between. This CDR3 contains 12 residues. CDR1 is SGHNT, CDR2 YYREEE, per germline (reference sequence). CDR3: CASSLAGFEQYF. The CDR3 nucleotides are TGTGCCAGCAGCTTGGCGGGGTTCGAGCAGTACTTC.

This sequence joins TRBV4-2 and TRBJ1-1; D unclear. CDR3 size: 17 residues. The V gene's germline CDR1 is LGHNA and CDR2 YNFKEQ. Trimming took off 4 bases at V and 4 bases at J, with 22 bases between the two ends. The CDR3 loop reads CASSPAFAEQRGTEAFF. The CDR3 DNA is TGTGCCAGCAGCCCAGCCTTTGCGGAACAGCGGGGCACTGAAGCTTTCTTT.

This clone has just a few counts. The chain employs TRBV20-1 and TRBJ2-3, with unresolved D. V shed 3 bases and J shed 2 bases, with 3 bases lying between them. CDR1 is DFQATT, CDR2 SNEGSKA, per germline (reference sequence). The CDR3 is 11 amino acids. The CDR3 DNA sequence: TGCAGTGCTAGGGTCACAGATACGCAGTATTTT. Translating it yields CSARVTDTQYF.

V and J are TRBV5-4 and TRBJ1-2, with 8 nucleotides matching TRBD1. Germline loops: CDR1 SGHNT, CDR2 YYREEE (reference sequence). With 4 bases clipped from V and 8 bases from J, the junction kept 7 bases outside the gene matches. This CDR3 is built from 13 residues. The CDR3 sequence is CASSSLQGEGYTF. In nucleotides, the CDR3 is TGTGCCAGCAGCAGCCTACAGGGGGAAGGCTACACCTTC.

This clone occurred a few times. The genes are TRBV7-9 and TRBJ2-5; no reliable D call. CDR3 length: 8 residues. Germline CDR1 and CDR2: SEHNR and FQNEAQ (reference sequence). The DNA for the CDR3 is TGTGCTACGGAGACCCAGTACTTC. It specifies CATETQYF.

This chain links TRBV6-6 with TRBJ1-2; possibly TRBD1 for D (5 bases). Germline lookup yields CDR1 MNHNY and CDR2 SVGAGI (reference sequence). V dropped 0 bases and J dropped 2 bases, with 10 bases sitting between them. CDR3 length: 15 amino acids. The CDR3 spells CASSYSGGSNYGYTF. The DNA of the CDR3 is TGTGCCAGCAGTTACTCGGGGGGGTCCAACTATGGCTACACCTTC.

This clone was found once. The chain joins TRBV6-5 to TRBJ1-3; the D gene is possibly TRBD1 (6 bases). The CDR3 has 16 amino acids. Germline V gene sequence: CDR1 MNHEY, CDR2 SVGAGI. The V and J ends lost 3 bases and 1 base respectively, with 13 bases between them. CDR3 protein: CASSYTGLSSGNTIYF. CDR3 sequence (DNA): TGTGCCAGCAGTTATACAGGGCTGAGTTCTGGAAACACCATATATTTT.

The gene calls are TRBV11-2 and TRBJ2-7; TRBD2 might be the D (6 bases). This CDR3 comprises 15 residues. V lost 1 base and J lost 0, with 10 bases in between. Germline V gives CDR1 SGHAT, CDR2 FQNNGV. Here the CDR3 reads CASSLVAVSSYEQYF. The CDR3 DNA is TGTGCCAGCAGCTTAGTAGCGGTAAGCTCCTACGAGCAGTACTTC.